This T cell receptor (beta chain) emerged from a study of glioma-infiltrating T cells. Findings and limits, study-wide: Tissue-blood divergence was below expectation in non-neoplastic patients, above in gliomas.

Amplification of TCR alpha and beta CDR3 regions from RNA used iRepertoire nested multiplex PCR. TCRdb reprocessed the multiplex PCR reads with MiXCR, giving one entry per CDR3 protein. Counted here are about 1,800 distinct CDR3 sequences, roughly 29% occurring once; the ten biggest clones make up under 45%. This clonotype is categorized as medium-sized. Its antigen is unknown. CDR1 and CDR2 from the germline V gene are MNHEY and SMNVEV (reference sequence). This CDR3 is 17 amino acids long. V dropped 0 bases and J dropped 0 bases, with 12 bases sitting between them. This chain links TRBV27 with TRBJ2-1, with D maybe TRBD1 (6 bases). Sequenced input: glioma tissue, nonneoplastic brain tissue, or PBMCs (not recorded which). The source is a human donor with low-grade glioma or glioblastoma, undergoing nonglioma brain surgery, or in good health (not recorded which). The CDR3 coding sequence is TGTGCCAGCAGTTTATCGATAAAGACAGGCTCCTACAATGAGCAGTTCTTC. This gives the protein CASSLSIKTGSYNEQFF.